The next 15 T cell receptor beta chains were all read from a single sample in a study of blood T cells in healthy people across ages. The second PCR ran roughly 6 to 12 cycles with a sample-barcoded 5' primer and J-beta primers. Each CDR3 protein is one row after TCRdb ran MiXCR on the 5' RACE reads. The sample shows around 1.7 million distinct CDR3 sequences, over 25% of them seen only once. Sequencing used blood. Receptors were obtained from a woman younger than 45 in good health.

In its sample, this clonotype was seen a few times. The CDR3 is CSARPLRGLKETQYF. Written as DNA, the CDR3 is TGCAGTGCTAGACCCCTGAGGGGACTAAAAGAGACCCAGTACTTC. The J gene is TRBJ2-4, the V gene TRBV20-1, with TRBD2 matching over 7 bases. The closer fit of TRBJ2-5 to the DNA end suggests the J call may be wrong. The CDR3 has 15 amino acids. From germline, CDR1 is DFQATT and CDR2 SNEGSKA (reference sequence).

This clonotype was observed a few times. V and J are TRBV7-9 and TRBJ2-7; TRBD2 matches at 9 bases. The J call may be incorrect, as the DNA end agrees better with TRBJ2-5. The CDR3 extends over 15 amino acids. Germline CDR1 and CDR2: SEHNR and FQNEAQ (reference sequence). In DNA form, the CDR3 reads TGTGCCAGCAAGCCGAAGCGGGGGGCCGTTGAGACCCAGTACTTC. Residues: CASKPKRGAVETQYF.

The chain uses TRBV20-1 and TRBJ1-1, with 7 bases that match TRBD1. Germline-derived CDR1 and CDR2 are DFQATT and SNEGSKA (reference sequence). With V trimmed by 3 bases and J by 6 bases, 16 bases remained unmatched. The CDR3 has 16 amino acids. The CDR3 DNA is TGCAGTGCTAGCTGGTCAGGGGGTTCCTTTAGGGCTGAAGCTTTCTTT. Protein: CSASWSGGSFRAEAFF.

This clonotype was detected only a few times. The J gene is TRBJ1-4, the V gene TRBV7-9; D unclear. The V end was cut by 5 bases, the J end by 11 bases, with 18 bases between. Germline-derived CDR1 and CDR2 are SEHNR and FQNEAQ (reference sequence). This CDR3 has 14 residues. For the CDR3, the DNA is TGTGCCAGCAGCCCGAGTCCGGGGATTCGTAAACTGTTTTTT. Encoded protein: CASSPSPGIRKLFF.

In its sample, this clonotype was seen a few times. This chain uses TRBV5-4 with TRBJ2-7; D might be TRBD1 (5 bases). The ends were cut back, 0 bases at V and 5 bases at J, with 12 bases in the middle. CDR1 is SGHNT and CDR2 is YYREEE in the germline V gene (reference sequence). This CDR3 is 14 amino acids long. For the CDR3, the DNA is TGTGCCAGCAGCTTGGATTTGGGGCGGCACGAGCAGTACTTC. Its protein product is CASSLDLGRHEQYF.

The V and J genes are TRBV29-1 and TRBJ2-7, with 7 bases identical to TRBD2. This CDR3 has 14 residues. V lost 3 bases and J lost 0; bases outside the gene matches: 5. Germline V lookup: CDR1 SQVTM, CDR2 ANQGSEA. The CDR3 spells CSVDGGERSYEQYF. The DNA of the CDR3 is TGCAGCGTTGATGGGGGGGAGCGCTCCTACGAGCAGTACTTC.

The CDR3 region is CASSADPTLWTQETQYF. The CDR3 coding sequence is TGTGCCAGCAGCGCCGACCCGACATTATGGACCCAAGAGACCCAGTACTTC. V gene TRBV9 combines with J gene TRBJ2-5; no clear D. V was clipped by 3 bases and J by 1 base, with 19 bases between them. The CDR3 covers 17 residues. Germline CDR1 reads SGDLS; CDR2 reads YYNGEE.

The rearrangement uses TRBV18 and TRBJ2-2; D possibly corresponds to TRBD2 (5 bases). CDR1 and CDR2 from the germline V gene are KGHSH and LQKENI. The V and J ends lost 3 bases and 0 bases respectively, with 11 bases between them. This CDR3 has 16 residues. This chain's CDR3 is CASSPSLAANTGELFF. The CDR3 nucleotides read TGTGCCAGCTCACCGAGTCTAGCTGCGAACACCGGGGAGCTGTTTTTT.

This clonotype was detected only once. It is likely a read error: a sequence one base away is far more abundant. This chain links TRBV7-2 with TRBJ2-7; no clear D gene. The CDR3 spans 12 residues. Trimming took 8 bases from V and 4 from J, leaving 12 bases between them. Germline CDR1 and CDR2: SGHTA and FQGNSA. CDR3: CASGVDSYEQYF. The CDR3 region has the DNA TGTGCCAGCGGCGTCGACTCATACGAGCAGTACTTC.

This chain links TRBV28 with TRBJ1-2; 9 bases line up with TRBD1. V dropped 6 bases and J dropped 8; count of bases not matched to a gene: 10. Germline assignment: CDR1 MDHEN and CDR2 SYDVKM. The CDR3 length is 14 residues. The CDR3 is CASRRPGQGHGYTF. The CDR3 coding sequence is TGTGCCAGCAGACGCCCGGGACAGGGTCACGGCTACACCTTC.

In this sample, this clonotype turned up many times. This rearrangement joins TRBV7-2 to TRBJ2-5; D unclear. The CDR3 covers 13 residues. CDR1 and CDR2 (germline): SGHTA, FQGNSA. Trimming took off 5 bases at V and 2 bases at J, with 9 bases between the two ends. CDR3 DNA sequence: TGTGCCAGCAGCAATTTTGGGCAAGAGACCCAGTACTTC. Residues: CASSNFGQETQYF.

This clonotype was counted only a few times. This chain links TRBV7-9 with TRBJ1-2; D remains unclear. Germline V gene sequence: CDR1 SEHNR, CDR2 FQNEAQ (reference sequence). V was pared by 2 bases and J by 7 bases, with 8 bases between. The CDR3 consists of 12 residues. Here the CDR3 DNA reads TGTGCCAGCAGCTTACAGGCGGGTGGCTACACCTTC. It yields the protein CASSLQAGGYTF.

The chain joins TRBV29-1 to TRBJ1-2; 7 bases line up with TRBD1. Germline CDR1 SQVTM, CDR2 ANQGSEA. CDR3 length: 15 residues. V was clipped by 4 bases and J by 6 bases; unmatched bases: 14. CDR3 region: CSVAGRGAALDGYTF. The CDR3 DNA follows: TGCAGCGTTGCGGGCAGGGGGGCCGCCCTAGATGGCTACACCTTC.

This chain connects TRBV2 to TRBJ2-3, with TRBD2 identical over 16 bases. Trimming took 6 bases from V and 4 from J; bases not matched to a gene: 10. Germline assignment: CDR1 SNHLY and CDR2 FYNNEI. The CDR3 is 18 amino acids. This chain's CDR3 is CASRTGTSGGASADTQYF. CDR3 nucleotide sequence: TGTGCCAGCAGGACCGGGACTAGCGGGGGGGCGTCGGCAGATACGCAGTATTTT.

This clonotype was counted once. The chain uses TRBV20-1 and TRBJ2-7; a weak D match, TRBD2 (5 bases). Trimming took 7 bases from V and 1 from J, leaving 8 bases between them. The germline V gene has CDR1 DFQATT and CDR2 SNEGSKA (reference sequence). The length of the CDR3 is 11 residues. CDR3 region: CSVDLSYEQYF. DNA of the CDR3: TGCAGTGTGGACTTGTCCTACGAGCAGTACTTC.